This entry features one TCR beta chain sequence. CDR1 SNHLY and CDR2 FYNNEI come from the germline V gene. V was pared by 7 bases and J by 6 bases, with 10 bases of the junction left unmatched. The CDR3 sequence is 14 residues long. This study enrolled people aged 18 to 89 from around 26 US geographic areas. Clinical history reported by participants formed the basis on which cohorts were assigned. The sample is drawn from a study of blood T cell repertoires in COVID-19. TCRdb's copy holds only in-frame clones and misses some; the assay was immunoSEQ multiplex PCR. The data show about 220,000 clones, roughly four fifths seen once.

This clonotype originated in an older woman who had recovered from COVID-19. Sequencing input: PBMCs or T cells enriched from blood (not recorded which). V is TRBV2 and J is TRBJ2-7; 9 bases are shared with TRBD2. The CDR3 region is CASIRSGSYLEQYF. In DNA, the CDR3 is TGTGCCAGCATCCGTAGCGGGAGTTATCTCGAGCAGTACTTC.